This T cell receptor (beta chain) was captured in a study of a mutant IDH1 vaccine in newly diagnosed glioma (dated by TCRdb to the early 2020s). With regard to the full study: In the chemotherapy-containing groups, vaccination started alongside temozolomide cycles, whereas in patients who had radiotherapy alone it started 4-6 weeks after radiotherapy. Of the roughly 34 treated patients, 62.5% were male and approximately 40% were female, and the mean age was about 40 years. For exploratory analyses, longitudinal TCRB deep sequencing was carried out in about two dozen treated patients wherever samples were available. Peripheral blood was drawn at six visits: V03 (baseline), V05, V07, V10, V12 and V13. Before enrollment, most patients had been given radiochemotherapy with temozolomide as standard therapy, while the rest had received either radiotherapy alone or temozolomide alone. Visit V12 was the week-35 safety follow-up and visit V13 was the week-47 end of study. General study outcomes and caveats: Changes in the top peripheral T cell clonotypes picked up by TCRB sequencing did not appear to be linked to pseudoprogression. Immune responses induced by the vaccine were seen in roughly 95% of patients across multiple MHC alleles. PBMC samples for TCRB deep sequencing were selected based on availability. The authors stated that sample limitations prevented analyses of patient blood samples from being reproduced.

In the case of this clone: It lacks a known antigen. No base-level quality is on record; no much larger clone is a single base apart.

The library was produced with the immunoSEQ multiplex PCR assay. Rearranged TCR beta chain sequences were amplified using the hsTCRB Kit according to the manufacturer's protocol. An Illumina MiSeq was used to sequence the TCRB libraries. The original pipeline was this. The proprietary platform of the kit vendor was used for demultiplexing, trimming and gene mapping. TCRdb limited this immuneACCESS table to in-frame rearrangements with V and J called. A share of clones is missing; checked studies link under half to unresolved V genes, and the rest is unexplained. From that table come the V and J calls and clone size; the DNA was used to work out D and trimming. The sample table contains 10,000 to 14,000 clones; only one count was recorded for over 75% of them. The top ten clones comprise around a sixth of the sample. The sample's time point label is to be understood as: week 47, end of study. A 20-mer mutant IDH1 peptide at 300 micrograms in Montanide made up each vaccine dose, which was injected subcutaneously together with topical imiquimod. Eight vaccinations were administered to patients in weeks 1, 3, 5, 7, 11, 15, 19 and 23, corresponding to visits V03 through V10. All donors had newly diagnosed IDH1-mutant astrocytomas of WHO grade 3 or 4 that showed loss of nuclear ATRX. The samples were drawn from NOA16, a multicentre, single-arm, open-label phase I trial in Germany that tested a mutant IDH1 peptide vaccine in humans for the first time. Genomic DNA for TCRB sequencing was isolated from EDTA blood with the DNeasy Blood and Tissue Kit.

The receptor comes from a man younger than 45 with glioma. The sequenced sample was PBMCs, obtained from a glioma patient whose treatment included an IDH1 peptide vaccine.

The CDR3 protein: CASRSQGAGTEAFF. The bases read TGTGCCAGCAGGTCACAGGGGGCTGGGACTGAAGCTTTCTTT. This sequence uses TRBV11-2 and TRBJ1-1; 9 central nucleotides agree with TRBD1. Including the terminal cysteine and phenylalanine, the CDR3 comprises 14 residues. The CDR3 DNA has 42 bases and is translated from base 1. The CDR1 and CDR2 encoded by the germline V gene are SGHAT and FQNNGV. V trim: 6 bases; J trim: 5 bases; unmatched bases: 7.